This TCR beta chain appears in the sequencing data of a study of T cells after yellow fever vaccination. Points from the study as a whole: Clonotypes shared by both compartments, CD4 and CD8, made up a small share. Re-detected after boosting: most primary clones, approximately 97% of CD4 and roughly 90% of CD8.

The CDR3 contains 18 residues. Germline V gives CDR1 DFQATT, CDR2 SNEGSKA (reference sequence). After removal of 6 bases from V and 4 bases from J, the junction contained 20 bases not matched to a gene. A process of 5'RACE template switching, which added a universal primer site and UMIs, was used to make TCR cDNA. TCRdb fed the 5' RACE reads into MiXCR, producing one record per CDR3 protein. The sample consists of some 150,000 distinct CDR3 sequences, around 9% of them appearing once. Regarding this clonotype: Its target is unknown.

The source material was CD8+ T cells sorted from PBMCs, sampled 45 days after the yellow fever booster vaccination. The TCR was taken from a man aged 18-30 years who received the YFV17D yellow fever vaccine. The chain employs TRBV20-1 and TRBJ2-5; the match to TRBD2 covers 10 bases. In nucleotides, the CDR3 is TGCAGTGCCGACCAGGGCTCTAGCGGGGGACACCAAGGAGAGACCCAGTACTTC. Encoded protein: CSADQGSSGGHQGETQYF.